A single sample gave rise to the 7 T cell receptor beta chains below, sequenced in a study of CD8+CD57+ T cells in acquired aplastic anemia. Genomic DNA acted as the template from which TCR beta VDJ combination and CDR3 sequence profiling were carried out. TCRdb used MiXCR to reprocess the reads, holding one entry per CDR3 protein. Of just over 400,000 distinct CDR3 sequences in the sample, roughly 68% were seen once. The material sequenced was sorted CD4+, CD8+, or CD8+CD57+ T cells (not recorded which) from PBMCs. These receptors were obtained from a human donor in good health, serving as a control.

This clonotype was counted ten times or more. The J gene is TRBJ1-1, the V gene TRBV6-6; 7 nucleotides line up with TRBD1. J lost 10 bases, V lost 2 bases, and 13 bases had no gene match. Germline-derived CDR1 and CDR2 are MNHNY and SVGAGI (reference sequence). This CDR3 region has 15 residues. The CDR3 sequence is CASSYPLGGGYVAFF. CDR3 sequence (DNA): TGTGCCAGCAGTTACCCCCTTGGAGGGGGCTATGTAGCTTTCTTT.

The genes are TRBV12-3 or TRBV12-4 and TRBJ2-5; 8 nucleotides align to TRBD1. This CDR3 is built from 12 residues. After removal of 10 bases from V and 5 bases from J, the junction contained 6 bases not matched to a gene. CDR3 amino acids: CATSRTGETQYF. In nucleotides, the CDR3 is TGTGCCACCAGCAGGACAGGGGAGACCCAGTACTTC.

The chain is built from TRBV2 and TRBJ2-7; TRBD1 agrees at 8 bases. Losses at the gene ends were 6 bases for V and 4 bases for J; bases not matched to a gene: 5. Germline V lookup: CDR1 SNHLY, CDR2 FYNNEI. The CDR3 totals 13 residues. CDR3 in amino acids: CASSPDREYEQYF. The CDR3 region has the DNA TGTGCCAGCAGCCCGGACAGGGAATACGAGCAGTACTTC.

Concerning this clonotype itself: A junction end diverges from the germline sequence, so it may reflect a read error. The chain uses TRBV5-8 and TRBJ2-7; D is unresolved. Germline V gives CDR1 SGHTS, CDR2 YDEGEE. The CDR3 spans 8 residues. The CDR3 nucleotides read TGTGCCAGCAGCTTGGGCGTATTC. This translates into CASSLGVF. Using reference TRBV5-8 and TRBJ2-7 for the parts outside the CDR3, the full variable domain is EAGVTQSPTHLIKTRGQQATLRCSPISGHTSVYWYQQALGLGLQFLLWYDEGEERNRGNFPPRFSGRQFPNYSSELNVNALELEDSALYLCASSLGVFGPGTRLTVT.

This clonotype was counted once. An end of the junction differs from the germline gene, which may be a read error. The V gene is TRBV9, the J gene TRBJ2-7; perhaps D is TRBD1 or TRBD2 (7 bases each). The germline V gene encodes CDR1 SGDLS and CDR2 YYNGEE. This CDR3 comprises 14 residues. Written as DNA, the CDR3 is TGTGCCAGCAGCCCCAGGGGGGGGTTAGCCGGGGAGCACTTC. This sequence encodes CASSPRGGLAGEHF.

This clonotype was found many times. V usage is TRBV2 and J usage is TRBJ1-1; D possibly corresponds to TRBD1 (5 bases). The CDR3 sequence is 14 residues long. Germline values: CDR1 SNHLY, CDR2 FYNNEI. The V end lost 9 bases, the J end lost 1 base, and 15 bases lay between the germline ends. This chain's CDR3 is CARAEGRGNTEAFF. The DNA for the CDR3 is TGTGCCAGGGCGGAGGGTAGGGGGAACACTGAAGCTTTCTTT.

The rearrangement links TRBV9 to TRBJ2-7, with 8 bases that match TRBD2. The J call may be mistaken, given a closer DNA end match to TRBJ2-1. There are 15 residues in the CDR3. CDR1 is SGDLS and CDR2 is YYNGEE in the germline V gene. The CDR3 loop reads CASSVGVSGENEQFF. The CDR3 DNA sequence: TGTGCCAGCAGCGTAGGTGTTAGCGGGGAAAATGAGCAGTTCTTC.